The rows below give T cell receptor beta chains drawn from one sample of a study of beta chain features in type 1 diabetes. The assay was immunoSEQ multiplex PCR, and TCRdb's table has in-frame clones only and misses some. The table includes a few hundred thousand clones, 16% detected once. Input material: naive CD4+ T cells from blood. The receptors were gathered from a man younger than 40 with type 1 diabetes. The CDR3 runs from the conserved cysteine through the conserved F or W. D genes are given only for firm matches. Some rows have no size entry. The others give once, few or many, or a class for an expanded clone.

CDR3 length	clone size	J gene	V gene	D gene	CDR3 DNA	CDR3 protein
12	few	TRBJ1-1	TRBV11-1	.	TGTGCCAGCAGCGCCGGACGGGCAGCGAAGTTCTTT	CASSAGRAAKFF
15	few	TRBJ2-1	TRBV9	.	TGTGCCAGCAGCGTGGGAGGACTACTTTACAATGAGCAGTTCTTC	CASSVGGLLYNEQFF
15	.	TRBJ2-6	TRBV25-1	.	TGTGCCAGCAGTGAAGGGGCTAGGGGGGCCAACGTCCTGACTTTC	CASSEGARGANVLTF
15	.	TRBJ1-5	TRBV6-6	.	TGTGCCAGCAGTAACCAGGGAGGGAGCAATCAGCCCCAGCATTTT	CASSNQGGSNQPQHF
15	few	TRBJ1-2	TRBV23-1	.	TGCGCCAGCAGTCGGATTACCGGGAGTAATAATGGCTACACCTTC	CASSRITGSNNGYTF
14	.	TRBJ2-7	TRBV7-2	.	TGTGCCAGCAGCTTAGGCCGTAACTCCTACGAGCAGTACTTC	CASSLGRNSYEQYF
11	.	TRBJ2-1	TRBV20-1	TRBD2	TGCAGTGCTAAGCGGGAGTGGAAGCAGTTCTTC	CSAKREWKQFF
13	few	TRBJ2-3	TRBV4-1	.	TGCGCCAGCAGCCTCCAGGTGACAGATACGCAGTATTTT	CASSLQVTDTQYF
16	.	TRBJ2-1	TRBV9	TRBD2	TGTGCCAGCAGTGAGAGACTAGCGGGAGGGAACAATGAGCAGTTCTTC	CASSERLAGGNNEQFF
15	few	TRBJ1-1	TRBV29-1	.	TGCAGCGTTGTAGACCCTCGGGGTATGAACACTGAAGCTTTCTTT	CSVVDPRGMNTEAFF
13	few	TRBJ2-1	TRBV10-3	TRBD1	TGTGCCATCAATGACAGGGTGGACAATGAGCAGTTCTTC	CAINDRVDNEQFF
15	few	TRBJ2-1	TRBV27	TRBD2	TGTGCCAGCAGTTATAATCTAGCGGGAAACAATGAGCAGTTCTTC	CASSYNLAGNNEQFF
9	.	TRBJ2-5	TRBV28	.	TGTGCCAGCGGGCAGACCCAGTACTTC	CASGQTQYF
12	.	TRBJ2-7	TRBV7-9	.	TGTGCCAGCAGCTTAGTGGGCTACGAGCAGTACTTC	CASSLVGYEQYF
14	.	TRBJ2-1	TRBV6-4	TRBD2	TGTGCCAGCAGTGATCGCGGGAGAGCGAATGAGCAGTTCTTC	CASSDRGRANEQFF
15	few	TRBJ2-7	TRBV27	.	TGTGCCAGCGAGCCGGCAGGGTTGAACTCCTACGAGCAGTACTTC	CASEPAGLNSYEQYF
14	few	TRBJ2-3	TRBV13	.	TGTGCCAGCAGCTTAGCAGGGCCTGGAGATACGCAGTATTTT	CASSLAGPGDTQYF
14	few	TRBJ2-2	TRBV4-1	TRBD1	TGCGCCAGCAGCCAAGATCTCCGGACAGGGAGAATGTTTTTT	CASSQDLRTGRMFF
17	few	TRBJ2-4	TRBV28	TRBD1	TGTGCCAGCAGAAGACAGGGGGACATGATTGCCAAAAACATTCAGTACTTC	CASRRQGDMIAKNIQYF
15	.	TRBJ2-5	TRBV18	TRBD1	TGTGCCAGCTCACTAAACGACAGGGGTCAAGAGACCCAGTACTTC	CASSLNDRGQETQYF
15	few	TRBJ2-3	TRBV7-2	TRBD1	TGTGCCAGCAGCTTAATCACAGGGGGCACAGATACGCAGTATTTT	CASSLITGGTDTQYF
14	.	TRBJ2-1	TRBV6-5	.	TGTGCCAGCAGTTACTTACTGGGGGGTAATGAGCAGTTCTTC	CASSYLLGGNEQFF
16	few	TRBJ2-2	TRBV7-3	TRBD1	TGTGCCAGCAGCCCGACCGGACAGGGGTCGTTCGGGGAGCTGTTTTTT	CASSPTGQGSFGELFF
15	.	TRBJ2-6	TRBV2	.	TGTGCCAGCAGTGAGGGCCACCCTGGGGCCAACGTCCTGACTTTC	CASSEGHPGANVLTF
14	few	TRBJ1-4	TRBV14	.	TGTGCCAGCAGCCATCGGGGGTTGGGTGAAAAACTGTTTTTT	CASSHRGLGEKLFF
11	few	TRBJ1-2	TRBV29-1	.	TGCCTTGGCATTCCAAACTATGGCTACACCTTC	CLGIPNYGYTF
12	.	TRBJ2-7	TRBV7-9	.	TGTGCCAGCAGCCCTAGCTCCTACGAGCAGTACTTC	CASSPSSYEQYF
11	few	TRBJ2-7	TRBV30	.	TGTGCCTGGGGGCGGACTGCTGAGCAGTACTTC	CAWGRTAEQYF
15	.	TRBJ2-7	TRBV15	TRBD2	TGTGCCACCAGCAGAGATCAGACTAGCGGGTACGAGCAGTACTTC	CATSRDQTSGYEQYF
15	few	TRBJ2-1	TRBV7-2	TRBD2	TGTGCCAGCAGCCCTGTGGCGGGAGTGGGTAATGAGCAGTTCTTC	CASSPVAGVGNEQFF
12	few	TRBJ2-7	TRBV29-1	TRBD1	TGCAGCGTCGGGACAGTAGGCTACGAGCAGTACTTC	CSVGTVGYEQYF
17	.	TRBJ2-1	TRBV4-3	.	TGCGCCAGCAGCCGAGCCACCGTAGGAGCCTCCTACAATGAGCAGTTCTTC	CASSRATVGASYNEQFF
14	few	TRBJ1-2	TRBV7-2	.	TGTGCCAGCAGCCCCGGTAGTGGGGCGCCCGGCTACACCTTC	CASSPGSGAPGYTF
12	.	TRBJ2-3	TRBV9	.	TGTGCCAGCAGCCCACGACAGTACACGCAGTATTTT	CASSPRQYTQYF
13	.	TRBJ2-1	TRBV7-9	TRBD1	TGTGCCAGCAGCACAGGGGGTTCAGATGAGCAGTTCTTC	CASSTGGSDEQFF
14	few	TRBJ2-1	TRBV29-1	TRBD1	TGCAGCGTAGGTACAGGGGGCTCCTACAATGAGCAGTTCTTC	CSVGTGGSYNEQFF
14	.	TRBJ2-3	TRBV25-1	.	TGTGCCAGCAGTACCCGGGACAGCACAGATACGCAGTATTTT	CASSTRDSTDTQYF
17	few	TRBJ1-4	TRBV29-1	TRBD1	TGCAGCGTAGGTGTAAGACAGGGAGCCGCAACTAATGAAAAACTGTTTTTT	CSVGVRQGAATNEKLFF
16	.	TRBJ2-5	TRBV25-1	.	TGTGCCAGCAGTGAAGGTCGTGGTTTAATACAAGAGACCCAGTACTTC	CASSEGRGLIQETQYF
13	few	TRBJ2-7	TRBV7-2	.	TGTGCCAGCAGCCCCCGGGACGGCTACGAGCAGTACTTC	CASSPRDGYEQYF